The entry that follows covers one T cell receptor beta chain sequence. Other DNA sequences in this specimen translate into the identical CDR3. The CDR3 runs to 21 residues. Donors in Cohort 3 counted as recovered after two negative PCRs, clearance, or symptom resolution. This specimen belongs to a study of blood T cell repertoires in COVID-19. Study context: COVID-19 samples collected from the United States, Italy and Spain covered acute and convalescent phases. The analysed material was cDNA or gDNA that came from T cells, B-cell-depleted T cells, or PBMCs.

Methods used by the authors: Reference gene primer amplification in the assay estimated nucleated cell counts. Some clones are missing from TCRdb's copy, which holds only in-frame ones; the method was immunoSEQ multiplex PCR. That table gives V, J and clone size, and the DNA gave D and trimming. In the table there are 250,000 to 300,000 clones, 80% to 90% of which are singletons. The sample comprised PBMCs or T cells enriched from blood (not recorded which). The clonotype comes from a woman aged 45 to 65 who had recovered from COVID-19. This chain links TRBV21-1 with TRBJ2-4; TRBD2, the D gene given by the table, was not confirmed from the DNA. TRBV21-1 has pseudogene status. CDR3 coding DNA: TGTGCCAGCAGCAAAGGAGGACTAGCGGGAGGGCCTTTAAGTGCCAAAAACATTCAGTACTTC. Amino acid sequence: CASSKGGLAGGPLSAKNIQYF.